This T cell receptor (beta chain) is from a study of spatial heterogeneity in lung cancer. Study-level information: More beta-chain than alpha-chain sequences were consistently detected.

In TCRdb, the 5' RACE reads were re-called with MiXCR into one record per CDR3 protein. The sample yields more than 45,000 distinct CDR3 sequences, approximately 5.3% seen once. This clonotype was observed at least ten times. Germline V gives CDR1 SNHLY, CDR2 FYNNEI. The CDR3 runs 17 residues. With V trimmed by 4 bases and J by 5 bases, 10 bases remained unmatched. The time point is: sample taken at primary tumor resection. Tumor, nontumor lung or frozen PBMC supplied whole RNA, sequenced without sorting. The genes are TRBV2 and TRBJ2-5; 13 bases fit TRBD2. The specimen was PBMCs, collected at surgery. The origin of this receptor is a male donor with early-stage non-small cell lung cancer. CDR3 DNA: TGTGCCAGCAGTGGAGGACTAGCGGGAGTGTTATGGGAGACCCAGTACTTC. Its protein product is CASSGGLAGVLWETQYF.